This is a list of T cell receptor beta chains from one sample in a study of blood T cell repertoires in COVID-19. Sequenced by immunoSEQ multiplex PCR; TCRdb stores in-frame clones only, minus some. The sample gives 200,000 to 300,000 clones, roughly four fifths of which show up once; around 7% is in the top ten. Sequencing was performed on peripheral blood. These receptors all stem from a woman older than 75 with COVID-19, enrolled during active disease. CDR3s leave out the opening cysteine and the closing phenylalanine or tryptophan.

v_call: TRBV6-1
j_call: TRBJ2-7
cdr3_aa: ASSEGGGVRYEQY

v_call: TRBV2
j_call: TRBJ2-1
cdr3_aa: ASRRSLLYNEQF

v_call: TRBV5-6
j_call: TRBJ1-3
cdr3_aa: ASSFGRHSGNTIY

v_call: TRBV12-3/TRBV12-4
j_call: TRBJ2-1
cdr3_aa: ASSLARDEQF

v_call: TRBV7-9
j_call: TRBJ1-1
cdr3_aa: ASSLQGNTEAF

v_call: TRBV5-8
j_call: TRBJ1-2
cdr3_aa: ASSWLQLYVTRDYGYT

v_call: TRBV5-1
j_call: TRBJ2-2
cdr3_aa: ASSLAIVAGELF

v_call: TRBV18
j_call: TRBJ1-4
cdr3_aa: ASQLGVTNEKLF

v_call: TRBV10-1
j_call: TRBJ1-5
cdr3_aa: ASSEVAGQPQH

v_call: TRBV5-1
j_call: TRBJ2-7
cdr3_aa: ASSLGGTGSEQY

v_call: TRBV28
j_call: TRBJ1-2
cdr3_aa: ASQGQLYGYT

v_call: TRBV7-2
j_call: TRBJ2-7
cdr3_aa: ASSTTRTSGSYEQY

v_call: TRBV3-1/TRBV3-2
j_call: TRBJ2-2
cdr3_aa: ASSQGGQGPNTGELF

v_call: TRBV4-2
j_call: TRBJ2-3
cdr3_aa: ASSQDLILGGVGTDTQY

v_call: TRBV5-5
j_call: TRBJ1-1
cdr3_aa: ASSLDTPGLAAF

v_call: TRBV12-3/TRBV12-4
j_call: TRBJ1-1
cdr3_aa: ASSFSPNTEAF

v_call: TRBV12-5
j_call: TRBJ2-1
cdr3_aa: ASGWVDRPYNEQF

v_call: TRBV6-6
j_call: TRBJ1-1
cdr3_aa: ASSWGQGGEAF

v_call: TRBV10-3
j_call: TRBJ2-7
cdr3_aa: AISDPPGEQY

v_call: TRBV3-1/TRBV3-2
j_call: TRBJ1-4
cdr3_aa: ASSPAGGGGAEKLF

v_call: TRBV6-5
j_call: TRBJ1-1
cdr3_aa: ASSYGGITEAF

v_call: TRBV5-1
j_call: TRBJ1-6
cdr3_aa: ASSPGQGNSPLH

v_call: TRBV30
j_call: TRBJ1-6
cdr3_aa: AWSVRGQGYNSPLH

v_call: TRBV24-1
j_call: TRBJ2-2
cdr3_aa: ATSDSGTQNTGELF

v_call: TRBV5-1
j_call: TRBJ1-1
cdr3_aa: ASSSTGVPNTEAF

v_call: TRBV2
j_call: TRBJ2-7
cdr3_aa: ASTLSYEQY

v_call: TRBV3-1/TRBV3-2
j_call: TRBJ2-3
cdr3_aa: ASSQAPSIDADTQY

v_call: TRBV2
j_call: TRBJ1-2
cdr3_aa: ASSPRGGRSNT

v_call: TRBV5-6
j_call: TRBJ1-2
cdr3_aa: ASSRQGDRPNGYT

v_call: TRBV15
j_call: TRBJ2-7
cdr3_aa: ATSRELAGGGSYEQY

v_call: TRBV5-8
j_call: TRBJ2-3
cdr3_aa: ASSLAQTSGVADTQY

v_call: TRBV6-7
j_call: TRBJ1-2
cdr3_aa: ASRPTTGSCGYT

v_call: TRBV27
j_call: TRBJ1-2
cdr3_aa: ASSPSRTAYGYT

v_call: TRBV2
j_call: TRBJ2-7
cdr3_aa: ASRTQDVNEQY

v_call: TRBV7-3
j_call: TRBJ2-3
cdr3_aa: ASSGGSGTDTQY

v_call: TRBV5-1
j_call: TRBJ2-1
cdr3_aa: ASSLGGSYNEQF

v_call: TRBV7-2
j_call: TRBJ2-3
cdr3_aa: ASSFRRDTGGAQDTQY

v_call: TRBV28
j_call: TRBJ2-7
cdr3_aa: ASGGRGYEQY

v_call: TRBV6-5
j_call: TRBJ1-1
cdr3_aa: ASCRAGNTEAF

v_call: TRBV5-1
j_call: TRBJ1-1
cdr3_aa: ASSLDRGLSGTEAF

v_call: TRBV9
j_call: TRBJ2-5
cdr3_aa: ASSPLGGQETQY

v_call: TRBV6-1
j_call: TRBJ1-2
cdr3_aa: ASSEGGGKGYGYT

v_call: TRBV7-9
j_call: TRBJ1-1
cdr3_aa: ASRYRQGRNTEAF

v_call: TRBV19
j_call: TRBJ2-1
cdr3_aa: ASSSLAGGEYNEQF

v_call: TRBV27
j_call: TRBJ1-2
cdr3_aa: ASSLSGVGIYGYT

v_call: TRBV18
j_call: TRBJ2-7
cdr3_aa: ASSPGPSVHEQY

v_call: TRBV10-3
j_call: TRBJ1-1
cdr3_aa: APPEWGGSGNTEAF

v_call: TRBV6-5
j_call: TRBJ1-4
cdr3_aa: ASIRTHMGNEKLF

v_call: TRBV19
j_call: TRBJ1-1
cdr3_aa: ASTDDRQNTEAF

v_call: TRBV29-1
j_call: TRBJ1-6
cdr3_aa: SVESGKNSPLH

v_call: TRBV9
j_call: TRBJ1-2
cdr3_aa: ASSTTGFYGYT

v_call: TRBV18
j_call: TRBJ1-2
cdr3_aa: ASSPVRLGRPNYGYT

v_call: TRBV19
j_call: TRBJ1-2
cdr3_aa: ASSIPTEGLRGGYT

v_call: TRBV19
j_call: TRBJ1-5
cdr3_aa: ASSIMSVGRIQPQH

v_call: TRBV4-1
j_call: TRBJ2-7
cdr3_aa: ASSRGLAQSEQY